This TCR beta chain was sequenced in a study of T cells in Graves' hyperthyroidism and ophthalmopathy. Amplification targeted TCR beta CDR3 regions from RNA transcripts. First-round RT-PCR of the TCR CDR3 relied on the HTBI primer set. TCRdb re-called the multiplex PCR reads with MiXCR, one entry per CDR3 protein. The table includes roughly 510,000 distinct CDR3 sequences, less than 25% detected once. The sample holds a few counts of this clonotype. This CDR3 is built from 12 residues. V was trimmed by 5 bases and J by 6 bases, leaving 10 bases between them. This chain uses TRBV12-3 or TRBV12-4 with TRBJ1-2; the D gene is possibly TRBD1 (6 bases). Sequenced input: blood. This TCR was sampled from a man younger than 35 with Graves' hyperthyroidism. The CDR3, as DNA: TGTGCCAGCAGTGAGTCAGGGGATGGCTACACCTTC. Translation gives CASSESGDGYTF.